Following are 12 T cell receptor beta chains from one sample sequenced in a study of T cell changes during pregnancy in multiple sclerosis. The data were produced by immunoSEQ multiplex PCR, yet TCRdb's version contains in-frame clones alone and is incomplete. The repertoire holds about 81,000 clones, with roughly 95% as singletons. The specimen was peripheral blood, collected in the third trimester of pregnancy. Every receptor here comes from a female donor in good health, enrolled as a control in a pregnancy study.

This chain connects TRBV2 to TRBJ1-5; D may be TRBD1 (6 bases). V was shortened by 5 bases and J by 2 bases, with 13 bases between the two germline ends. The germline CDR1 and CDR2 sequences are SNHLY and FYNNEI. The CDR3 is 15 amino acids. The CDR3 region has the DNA TGTGCCAGCAGTCCAGGGGTGCGGGGCAATCAGCCCCAGCATTTT. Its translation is CASSPGVRGNQPQHF.

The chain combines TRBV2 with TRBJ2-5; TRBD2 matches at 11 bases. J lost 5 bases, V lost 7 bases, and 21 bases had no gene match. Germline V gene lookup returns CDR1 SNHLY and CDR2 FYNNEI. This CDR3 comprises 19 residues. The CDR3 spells CASNGMRGVAGGPGETQYF. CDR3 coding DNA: TGTGCCAGCAATGGGATGCGGGGGGTAGCGGGAGGGCCGGGGGAGACCCAGTACTTC.

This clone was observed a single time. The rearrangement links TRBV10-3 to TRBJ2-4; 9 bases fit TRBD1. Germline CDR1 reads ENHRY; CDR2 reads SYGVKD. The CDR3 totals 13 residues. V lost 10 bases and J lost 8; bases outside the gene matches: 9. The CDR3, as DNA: TGTGCCACCGCGGGACAGGGTTTGGACATTCAGTACTTC. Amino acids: CATAGQGLDIQYF.

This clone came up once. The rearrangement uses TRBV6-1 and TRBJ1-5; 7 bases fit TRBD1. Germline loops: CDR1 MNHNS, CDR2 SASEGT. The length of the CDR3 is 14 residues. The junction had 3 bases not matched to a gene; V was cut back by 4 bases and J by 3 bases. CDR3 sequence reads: CASSVDRDNQPQHF. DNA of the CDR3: TGTGCCAGCAGTGTAGACAGGGACAATCAGCCCCAGCATTTT.

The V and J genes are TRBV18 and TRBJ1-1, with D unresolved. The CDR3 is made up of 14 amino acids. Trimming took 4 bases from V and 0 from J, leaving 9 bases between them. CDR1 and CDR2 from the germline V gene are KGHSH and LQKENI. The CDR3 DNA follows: TGTGCCAGCTCACTGGGAGGACTGAACACTGAAGCTTTCTTT. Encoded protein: CASSLGGLNTEAFF.

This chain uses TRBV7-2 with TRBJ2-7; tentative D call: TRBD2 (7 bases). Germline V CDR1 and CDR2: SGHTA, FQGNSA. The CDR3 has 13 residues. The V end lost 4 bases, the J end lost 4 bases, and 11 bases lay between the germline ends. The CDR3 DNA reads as TGTGCCAGCAGCTCCCGGGGGGCATACGAGCAGTACTTC. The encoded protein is CASSSRGAYEQYF.

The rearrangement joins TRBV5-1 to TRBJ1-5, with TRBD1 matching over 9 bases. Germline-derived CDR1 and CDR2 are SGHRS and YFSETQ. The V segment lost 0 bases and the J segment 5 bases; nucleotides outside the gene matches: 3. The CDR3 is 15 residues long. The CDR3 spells CASSLGDRVDQPQHF. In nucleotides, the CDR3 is TGCGCCAGCAGCTTGGGGGACAGGGTTGATCAGCCCCAGCATTTT.

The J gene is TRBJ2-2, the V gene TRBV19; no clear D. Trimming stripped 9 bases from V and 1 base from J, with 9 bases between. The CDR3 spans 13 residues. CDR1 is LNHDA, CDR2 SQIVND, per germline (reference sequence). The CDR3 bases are TGTGCCAGCCGGTTGATGAACACCGGGGAGCTGTTTTTT. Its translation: CASRLMNTGELFF.

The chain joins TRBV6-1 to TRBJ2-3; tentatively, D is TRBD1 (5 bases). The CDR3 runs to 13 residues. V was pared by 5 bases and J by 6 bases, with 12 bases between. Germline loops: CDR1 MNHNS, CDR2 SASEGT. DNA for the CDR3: TGTGCCAGCAGTTCAAGCCAGGGCGATACGCAGTATTTT. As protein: CASSSSQGDTQYF.

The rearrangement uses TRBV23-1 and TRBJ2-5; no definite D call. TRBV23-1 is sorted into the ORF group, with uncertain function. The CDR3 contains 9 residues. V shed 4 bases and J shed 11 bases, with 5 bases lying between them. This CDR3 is CASSPTQYF. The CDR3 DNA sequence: TGCGCCAGCAGTCCGACTCAGTACTTC.

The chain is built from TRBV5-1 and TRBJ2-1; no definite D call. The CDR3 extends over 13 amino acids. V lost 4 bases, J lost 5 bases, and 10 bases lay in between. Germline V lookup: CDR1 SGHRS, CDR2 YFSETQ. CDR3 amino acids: CASSGEPNNEQFF. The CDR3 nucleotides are TGCGCCAGCAGCGGAGAACCCAACAATGAGCAGTTCTTC. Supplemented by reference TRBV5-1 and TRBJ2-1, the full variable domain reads KAGVTQTPRYLIKTRGQQVTLSCSPISGHRSVSWYQQTPGQGLQFLFEYFSETQRNKGNFPGRFSGRQFSNSRSEMNVSTLELGDSALYLCASSGEPNNEQFFGPGTRLTVL.

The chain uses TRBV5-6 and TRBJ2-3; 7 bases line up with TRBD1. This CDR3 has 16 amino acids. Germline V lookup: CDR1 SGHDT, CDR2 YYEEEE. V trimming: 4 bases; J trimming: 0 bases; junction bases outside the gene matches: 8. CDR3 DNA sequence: TGTGCCAGCAGCCCATACCCGGGACAGAGCACAGATACGCAGTATTTT. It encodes CASSPYPGQSTDTQYF.